This is a list of T cell receptor beta chains from one sample in a study of T-cell memory formation after mild COVID-19. TCRdb reprocessed the 5' RACE reads via MiXCR and lists one record per CDR3 protein. Here the sample spans about 410,000 distinct CDR3 sequences, roughly 18% being singletons. Material: PBMCs or a T cell subset sorted from them (not recorded which). Every receptor here comes from a man between 18 and 35 years old who had mild COVID-19 (a few samples of this study predate the infection). Cell type and time point are not known. CDR3s include the opening cysteine and the closing phenylalanine or tryptophan. A D gene is named only where the DNA matches it firmly. Expanded clones are given a class, and other clones once, few, many or no size at all.

v_gene	d_gene	j_gene	abundance	CDR3nt	CDR3aa
TRBV7-9	TRBD1	TRBJ2-7	-	TGTGCCAGCAGCACGGACAGGGGGCTGAACGAGCAGTACTTC	CASSTDRGLNEQYF
TRBV12-3/TRBV12-4	-	TRBJ2-7	few	TGTGCCAGCAGCCCCTATCCGCTGACAGCCTACGAGCAGTACTTC	CASSPYPLTAYEQYF
TRBV11-2	TRBD2	TRBJ2-3	few	TGTGCCAGCAGCTACACCCGGGGGGGGGCCGGAGATACGCAGTATTTT	CASSYTRGGAGDTQYF
TRBV5-8	-	TRBJ2-4	few	TGTGCCAGCAGCTGGCTGGAGGGAGGAAACATTCAGTACTTC	CASSWLEGGNIQYF
TRBV2	TRBD2	TRBJ2-3	-	TGTGCCAGCCTGACTAGCGGTTTAGATACGCAGTATTTT	CASLTSGLDTQYF
TRBV6-6	TRBD1	TRBJ2-1	-	TGTGCCAGCAGGGAACAGGGGAGTGAGCAGTTCTTC	CASREQGSEQFF
TRBV7-2	TRBD1	TRBJ2-2	few	TGTGCCAGCAGCTTTTTGAGGGGGCCAAACACCGGGGAGCTGTTTTTT	CASSFLRGPNTGELFF
TRBV4-1	-	TRBJ1-4	few	TGCGCCAGCAGCCAGGGGGCTGGAGATGAAAAACTGTTTTTT	CASSQGAGDEKLFF
TRBV28	-	TRBJ1-4	few	TGTGCCAGCAGTTTGCGCTCCGGAAAACTGTTTTTT	CASSLRSGKLFF
TRBV9	-	TRBJ2-6	few	TGTGCCAGCAGCGTAGCTACGGAATACGCCTGGGTCCTGACTTTC	CASSVATEYAWVLTF
TRBV11-2	-	TRBJ2-3	few	TGTGCCAGCAGCTACTGGGGGGATAGCACAGATACGCAGTATTTT	CASSYWGDSTDTQYF
TRBV4-3	-	TRBJ2-1	-	TGCGCCAGCAGCCAAGGGGTTGCCGGAGCTGAGCGGTTCTTC	CASSQGVAGAERFF
TRBV12-3/TRBV12-4	-	TRBJ2-7	many	TGTGCCAGCAAAATTCTAGGCCTGCCCGAGCAGTACTTC	CASKILGLPEQYF
TRBV5-1	-	TRBJ2-1	few	TGCGCCAGCAGCTTGCTGGACTTTAAGCCGGATGAGCAGTTCTTC	CASSLLDFKPDEQFF
TRBV20-1	-	TRBJ1-1	-	TGCAGTGCTAGAACCCCTGGCAGGGGGAACACTGAAGCTTTCTTT	CSARTPGRGNTEAFF
TRBV5-1	-	TRBJ1-5	many	TGCGCCAGCAGCTTGGGCAGCGGGAGCAATCAGCCCCAGCATTTT	CASSLGSGSNQPQHF
TRBV25-1	-	TRBJ2-3	-	TGTGCCAGCAGTGAAGCGCTAGATCCAGATACGCAGTATTTT	CASSEALDPDTQYF
TRBV7-9	-	TRBJ1-1	-	TGTGCCAGCAGCTTCGGAGGGGGTGGCACTGAAGCTTTCTTT	CASSFGGGGTEAFF
TRBV6-5	-	TRBJ2-5	few	TGTGCCAGCAGTACTACCGTGGAGTGGGGGCAAGAGACCCAGTACTTC	CASSTTVEWGQETQYF
TRBV4-3	TRBD2	TRBJ2-7	-	TGCGCCAGCAGCCACCGGACTAGCGGGGAGTCCTACGAGCAGTACTTC	CASSHRTSGESYEQYF
TRBV10-1	TRBD1	TRBJ2-7	-	TGCGCCAGCAGTAAGACAGGGATCCACGAGCAGTACTTC	CASSKTGIHEQYF
TRBV7-8	TRBD2	TRBJ2-5	few	TGTGCCAGCAGCGATAGCGGGGGAGTCCCCGAGACCCAGTACTTC	CASSDSGGVPETQYF
TRBV4-1	-	TRBJ2-3	few	TGCGCCAGCAGCCGCCCCGGAGGGCCTACGCAGTATTTT	CASSRPGGPTQYF
TRBV6-6	TRBD1	TRBJ2-3	-	TGTGCCAGCACCATCAACCATCGGACAGGAGGTGCAGATACGCAGTATTTT	CASTINHRTGGADTQYF
TRBV24-1	TRBD1	TRBJ2-5	-	TGTGCCACCAGTGAGCGGACAGGGGGCTTGGCCAAAGAGACCCAGTACTTC	CATSERTGGLAKETQYF
TRBV20-1	-	TRBJ1-1	-	TGCAGTGCTAGAGCGGCAGGGCGAACTAACACTGAAGCTTTCTTT	CSARAAGRTNTEAFF
TRBV29-1	-	TRBJ2-7	medium-sized	TGCAGCGTTGAAGTTCGGGCAGACGAGCAGTACTTC	CSVEVRADEQYF
TRBV15	TRBD2	TRBJ2-2	-	TGTGCCACCAGCAGGAGCGGGGGGCACACCGGGGAGCTGTTTTTT	CATSRSGGHTGELFF
TRBV4-3	TRBD1	TRBJ2-1	-	TGCGCCAGCAGCCAAACCGGGACAGGGGTTTACAATGAGCAGTTCTTC	CASSQTGTGVYNEQFF
TRBV7-9	-	TRBJ2-7	-	TGTGCCAGCCAAAAGGCCAGGGCGAGGGGCGAGCAGTACTTC	CASQKARARGEQYF
TRBV6-5	TRBD1	TRBJ2-7	-	TGTGCCAGCAGACCGGGACAGGGCGGCTACGAGCAGTACTTC	CASRPGQGGYEQYF